The 5 T cell receptor beta chains below all came from one sample that was sequenced in a study of cytomegalovirus exposure and HLA in healthy donors. PCR was performed using 60 Vbeta and 13 Jbeta primers. Some clones are missing from TCRdb's copy, which holds only in-frame ones; the method was immunoSEQ multiplex PCR. The sample holds approximately 130,000 clones, nearly 80% seen once. Sequences were obtained from PBMCs. Receptor source: a woman aged 40 to 49 in good health and CMV-seronegative.

In its sample, this clone is medium-sized. The CDR3 DNA reads as TGTGCCAGCAGCTGGACTAGCGGAGCTTACAATGAGCAGTTCTTC. This sequence encodes CASSWTSGAYNEQFF. The chain combines TRBV5-4 with TRBJ2-1; 10 positions match TRBD2. V dropped 3 bases and J dropped 4; count of bases not matched to a gene: 4. CDR1 is SGHNT and CDR2 is YYREEE in the germline V gene (reference sequence). The length of the CDR3 is 15 residues.

The genes are TRBV9 and TRBJ2-1; TRBD2 matches at 8 bases. From germline, CDR1 is SGDLS and CDR2 YYNGEE. V lost 0 bases and J lost 9; bases outside the gene matches: 8. The CDR3 length is 15 residues. CDR3 in amino acids: CASSVGGSGIPEQFF. The CDR3 DNA reads TGTGCCAGCAGCGTAGGGGGTAGCGGGATTCCTGAGCAGTTCTTC.

This clone was seen only a few times. The chain joins TRBV5-6 to TRBJ2-7; D is perhaps TRBD1 (6 bases). Per germline, CDR1 SGHDT and CDR2 YYEEEE. The V end was cut by 2 bases, the J end by 2 bases, with 20 bases between. This CDR3 has 17 residues. In nucleotides, the CDR3 is TGTGCCAGCAGCTTTCCCTTGGGACACTGGAACGCCTACGAGCAGTACTTC. Amino acid sequence: CASSFPLGHWNAYEQYF. The whole variable domain, remainder taken from reference TRBV5-6 and TRBJ2-7, is DAGVTQSPTHLIKTRGQQVTLRCSPKSGHDTVSWYQQALGQGPQFIFQYYEEEERQRGNFPDRFSGHQFPNYSSELNVNALLLGDSALYLCASSFPLGHWNAYEQYFGPGTRLTVT.

The chain is built from TRBV7-9 and TRBJ1-2; D might be TRBD1 (6 bases). The germline V gene encodes CDR1 SEHNR and CDR2 FQNEAQ (reference sequence). This CDR3 comprises 15 residues. With 5 bases removed from V and 6 bases from J, the gap between germline ends came to 19 bases. The CDR3 is CASSTDSGVDDGYTF. The DNA of the CDR3 is TGTGCCAGCAGCACAGACTCAGGGGTAGATGATGGCTACACCTTC.

The J gene is TRBJ1-1, the V gene TRBV28; 7 nucleotides match TRBD1. V shed 5 bases and J 10 bases; nucleotides not matched to a gene: 10. Germline V gives CDR1 MDHEN, CDR2 SYDVKM. The CDR3 sequence is 13 residues long. The CDR3 coding sequence is TGTGCCAGCAGTCCCCCTTCCGGGGACAGAGCTTTCTTT. Its protein product is CASSPPSGDRAFF.